Presented here are 31 T cell receptor beta chains from one specimen sequenced in a study of monozygotic twins with inflammatory bowel disease. With the 5' RACE reads reprocessed, TCRdb shows one record per CDR3 protein and no DNA. The table lists around 380,000 distinct CDR3 sequences. The sample taken for sequencing was blood. These receptors were taken from a human donor with ulcerative colitis or Crohn's disease, or a healthy co-twin of an affected twin (not recorded which).

This rearrangement joins TRBV5-1 to TRBJ2-1; TCRdb outputs TRBD2, but without DNA this stays unchecked. The CDR3 runs 15 residues. Germline assignment: CDR1 SGHRS and CDR2 YFSETQ. The CDR3 loop reads CASSMLAGGPREQFF.

This chain links TRBV18 with TRBJ2-3. The CDR3 sequence is 14 residues long. CDR1 is KGHSH and CDR2 is LQKENI in the germline V gene. CDR3 sequence: CASSVGSSTDTQYF.

The rearrangement links TRBV5-1 to TRBJ2-5. In germline, CDR1 is SGHRS, CDR2 YFSETQ. There are 13 residues in the CDR3. CDR3 residues: CASSWGTLETQYF.

The chain combines TRBV7-9 with TRBJ2-1. The CDR3 runs to 12 residues. The germline gives CDR1 SEHNR, CDR2 FQNEAQ (reference sequence). Here the CDR3 reads CASSGDRNEQFF.

The chain recombines TRBV29-1 with TRBJ1-1. CDR3 length: 12 residues. The germline gives CDR1 SQVTM, CDR2 ANQGSEA. The CDR3 region is CSVDSGFGEAFF.

The chain is built from TRBV12-3 or TRBV12-4 and TRBJ1-1; TCRdb picks TRBD1, but there is no DNA to check that call. CDR3 size: 14 residues. CDR3 in amino acids: CASSLEGTNTEAFF.

The chain links TRBV27 to TRBJ1-4. The length of the CDR3 is 15 residues. In germline, CDR1 is MNHEY, CDR2 SMNVEV (reference sequence). This chain's CDR3 is CASNPTAQINEKLFF.

The rearrangement uses TRBV6-5 and TRBJ2-3; without DNA, the TCRdb call of TRBD2 cannot be checked. Germline values: CDR1 MNHEY, CDR2 SVGAGI. CDR3 size: 17 residues. Here the CDR3 reads CASSYPLGGAGGDTQYF.

The chain employs TRBV13 and TRBJ2-5; absent DNA, TCRdb's TRBD1 call cannot be checked. CDR3 length: 13 amino acids. Germline lookup yields CDR1 PRHDT and CDR2 FYEKMQ (reference sequence). CDR3 protein: CASSFDRGKTQYF.

The J gene is TRBJ2-3, the V gene TRBV10-2; TCRdb's D call, TRBD1, is unchecked because there is no DNA. The germline gives CDR1 WSHSY, CDR2 SAAADI. The CDR3 has 17 amino acids. This CDR3 reads CASSDDRTGSSTDTQYF.

The chain couples TRBV5-6 to TRBJ1-5; TCRdb calls TRBD1, which cannot be checked without DNA. The CDR3 loop spans 15 amino acids. The V gene's germline CDR1 is SGHDT and CDR2 YYEEEE. The CDR3 region is CASSLGQGLDQPQHF.

V usage is TRBV28 and J usage is TRBJ1-5; as DNA is missing, the TRBD1 call by TCRdb cannot be tested. This CDR3 has 17 amino acids. Germline V gives CDR1 MDHEN, CDR2 SYDVKM. The CDR3 spells CASSFRQGAYSNQPQHF.

The V and J genes are TRBV11-1 and TRBJ2-5; no DNA is available, so the TRBD1 call from TCRdb remains unchecked. This CDR3 has 15 residues. Germline CDR1 reads SGHAT; CDR2 reads FQDESV (reference sequence). CDR3: CASSFRDKLQETQYF.

The J gene is TRBJ2-1, the V gene TRBV5-1; there is no DNA to check the TCRdb D call of TRBD1. In germline, CDR1 is SGHRS, CDR2 YFSETQ. The CDR3 runs to 15 residues. The CDR3 protein is CASSLPGQGYNEQFF. Using reference TRBV5-1 and TRBJ2-1 for the parts outside the CDR3, the full variable domain is KAGVTQTPRYLIKTRGQQVTLSCSPISGHRSVSWYQQTPGQGLQFLFEYFSETQRNKGNFPGRFSGRQFSNSRSEMNVSTLELGDSALYLCASSLPGQGYNEQFFGPGTRLTVL.

This chain joins TRBV12-3 or TRBV12-4 and TRBJ1-2; the D gene TCRdb calls, TRBD1, cannot be checked with no DNA. The CDR3 has 18 residues. CDR3 in amino acids: CASSWSGGADTVNYGYTF.

The chain employs TRBV6-1 and TRBJ1-2; TCRdb lists TRBD1, though no DNA is available to test this call. The CDR3 has 13 amino acids. Looked up from germline, CDR1 is MNHNS and CDR2 is SASEGT. The CDR3 here is CASGVGDGYGYTF.

The V call is TRBV27, the J call TRBJ2-5; TCRdb picks TRBD2, but there is no DNA to check that call. Germline-derived CDR1 and CDR2 are MNHEY and SMNVEV (reference sequence). There are 16 residues in the CDR3. The CDR3 region is CASTPSEKKRVETQYF.

The chain couples TRBV7-6 to TRBJ2-1; TCRdb calls TRBD2, which cannot be checked without DNA. Germline CDR1 and CDR2: SGHVS and FNYEAQ. The CDR3 runs 16 residues. The CDR3 spells CASSSTSGASYNEQFF.

The rearrangement joins TRBV19 to TRBJ1-2; TCRdb designates TRBD1, a call that cannot be tested without DNA. The CDR3 loop spans 13 amino acids. Germline V gene sequence: CDR1 LNHDA, CDR2 SQIVND (reference sequence). The chain's CDR3 is CASSIETGDGYTF.

The chain links TRBV20-1 to TRBJ1-5. This CDR3 contains 15 residues. Germline loops: CDR1 DFQATT, CDR2 SNEGSKA (reference sequence). The CDR3 region is CSAERGGISNQPQHF.

This rearrangement joins TRBV19 to TRBJ2-5; the TCRdb call, TRBD1, lacks DNA for checking. Germline V gene sequence: CDR1 LNHDA, CDR2 SQIVND (reference sequence). This CDR3 has 19 amino acids. CDR3 sequence: CASSIGRRGQATTTALKYF. Variable domain in full (rest from reference TRBV19 and TRBJ2-5): DGGITQSPKYLFRKEGQNVTLSCEQNLNHDAMYWYRQDPGQGLRLIYYSQIVNDFQKGDIAEGYSVSREKKESFPLTVTSAQKNPTAFYLCASSIGRRGQATTTALKYFGPGTRLLVL.

The V call is TRBV18, the J call TRBJ1-6; TCRdb designates TRBD1, a call that cannot be tested without DNA. Germline CDR1 and CDR2: KGHSH and LQKENI. The CDR3 loop spans 15 amino acids. This CDR3 is CASSRTLDTNSPLHF.

J is TRBJ1-4 and V is TRBV5-6. Germline V gene data show CDR1 as SGHDT and CDR2 as YYEEEE. CDR3 length equals 14 residues. The CDR3 sequence: CASTKDATNEKLFF.

The rearrangement links TRBV10-3 to TRBJ2-3; TCRdb lists TRBD2, though no DNA is available to test this call. Germline loops: CDR1 ENHRY, CDR2 SYGVKD. The CDR3 extends over 13 amino acids. The CDR3 loop reads CATQTSEEDTQYF.

V usage is TRBV28 and J usage is TRBJ2-4. Germline CDR1 MDHEN, CDR2 SYDVKM. This CDR3 has 17 amino acids. Here the CDR3 reads CASSPTDGWVAKNMQYF.

The chain has TRBV7-9 and TRBJ2-1; with no DNA, the TCRdb D assignment of TRBD2 cannot be verified. Germline lookup yields CDR1 SEHNR and CDR2 FQNEAQ (reference sequence). CDR3 size: 16 residues. CDR3 residues: CASSLPGGPPHNEQFF. Combining the CDR3 with reference TRBV7-9 and TRBJ2-1 gives the whole variable domain DTGVSQNPRHKITKRGQNVTFRCDPISEHNRLYWYRQTLGQGPEFLTYFQNEAQLEKSRLLSDRFSAERPKGSFSTLEIQRTEQGDSAMYLCASSLPGGPPHNEQFFGPGTRLTVL.

V usage is TRBV5-1 and J usage is TRBJ2-5; lacking DNA, the TRBD2 call made by TCRdb goes unchecked. The length of the CDR3 is 18 residues. Germline CDR1 reads SGHRS; CDR2 reads YFSETQ. The CDR3 loop is CASSLAARRGGAEETQYF.

This chain joins TRBV7-9 and TRBJ2-7. CDR1 is SEHNR and CDR2 is FQNEAQ in the germline V gene (reference sequence). This CDR3 region has 11 residues. CDR3 region: CASSYNYEQYF.

The chain couples TRBV4-1 to TRBJ2-2; TCRdb's assignment of TRBD2 cannot be checked, as there is no DNA. The CDR3 consists of 15 residues. Germline CDR1 reads MGHRA; CDR2 reads YSYEKL. The CDR3 reads CASSRREGDTGELFF.

V usage is TRBV12-3 or TRBV12-4 and J usage is TRBJ1-1; TCRdb reports TRBD1, a call that lacks DNA to check it against. The CDR3 loop spans 13 amino acids. CDR3 region: CASSLQGRVEAFF.

The CDR3 is CSVDLSRDTDTQYF. The V gene is TRBV29-1, the J gene TRBJ2-3; TCRdb returns TRBD2, unconfirmable since there is no DNA. The CDR3 sequence is 14 residues long. Per the germline V gene, CDR1 is SQVTM and CDR2 is ANQGSEA.